The 6 T cell receptor beta chains below come from one sample, sequenced in a study of shared clonotypes between healthy human individuals. Measured with immunoSEQ multiplex PCR; TCRdb has only the in-frame clones, and not every one. The table shows roughly 1,100,000 clones, with around 76% occurring only once. Sequences were obtained from memory CD4+ T cells sorted from blood. Subset of the sample: CD45RA-negative fraction. The receptors come from a man between 18 and 29 years old in good health.

To note about this clone: Other DNA sequences in the same sample also yield this CDR3. The chain combines TRBV5-1 with TRBJ1-3; D is undetermined. Germline V gives CDR1 SGHRS, CDR2 YFSETQ. This CDR3 has 15 residues. V lost 0 bases and J 0 bases, leaving 7 bases between the germline ends. The CDR3 region is CASSLEGNSGNTIYF. The CDR3 DNA reads as TGCGCCAGCAGCTTGGAGGGTAACTCTGGAAACACCATATATTTT.

The rearrangement joins TRBV10-3 to TRBJ2-2; the match to TRBD2 covers 11 bases. Per the germline V gene, CDR1 is ENHRY and CDR2 is SYGVKD. The CDR3 contains 15 residues. Germline trimming cut 6 bases from V and 3 bases from J; bases unmatched to any gene: 3. The CDR3 DNA reads as TGTGCCATCAGCCTAGCGGGGGGTTACACCGGGGAGCTGTTTTTT. It translates to CAISLAGGYTGELFF.

The rearrangement uses TRBV4-2 and TRBJ1-2; no clear D gene. From germline, CDR1 is LGHNA and CDR2 YNFKEQ. The CDR3 has 13 residues. The ends were cut back, 4 bases at V and 8 bases at J, with 14 bases in the middle. The CDR3 loop reads CASSPGPRRGYTF. The CDR3 nucleotides read TGTGCCAGCAGCCCTGGACCCCGTAGAGGCTACACCTTC.

V is TRBV28 and J is TRBJ1-1; 9 nucleotides match TRBD1. The CDR3 is made up of 16 amino acids. V lost 5 bases and J lost 6; bases outside the gene matches: 13. Germline values: CDR1 MDHEN, CDR2 SYDVKM. CDR3 in DNA: TGTGCCAGCAGTCCGTCCGGGACAGGGCTGAGGGCTGAAGCTTTCTTT. It translates to CASSPSGTGLRAEAFF.

This sequence joins TRBV25-1 and TRBJ2-2; a weak D match, TRBD1 (5 bases). Trimming stripped 3 bases from V and 3 bases from J, with 8 bases between. Germline V lookup: CDR1 MGHDK, CDR2 SYGVNS. The CDR3 is 14 amino acids. The CDR3 protein is CASSEAGYTGELFF. CDR3 coding DNA: TGTGCCAGCAGTGAGGCAGGGTACACCGGGGAGCTGTTTTTT.

The chain carries TRBV9 and TRBJ2-7; D could derive from TRBD1 or TRBD2 (6 bases each). This CDR3 spans 14 amino acids. Germline V gene sequence: CDR1 SGDLS, CDR2 YYNGEE. V lost 4 bases, J lost 0 bases, and 11 bases lay in between. The CDR3 nucleotides are TGTGCCAGCAGCACCGGGGGCGCCTCCTACGAGCAGTACTTC. This codes for CASSTGGASYEQYF.